The 24 T cell receptor beta chains below come from one sample, sequenced in a study of cytomegalovirus exposure and HLA in healthy donors. The PCR employed 60 Vbeta primers together with 13 Jbeta primers. Some clones are missing from TCRdb's copy, which holds only in-frame ones; the method was immunoSEQ multiplex PCR. Seen here are hundreds of thousands of clones, 70% to 90% observed once, and the top ten hold 0.24%. The sequenced sample consisted of PBMCs. The receptors were sampled from a girl aged 2-10 years in good health and CMV-seronegative.

This sequence joins TRBV9 and TRBJ2-5; tentatively, D is TRBD2 (6 bases). The CDR3 spans 15 residues. V was shortened by 4 bases and J by 1 base, with 14 bases between the two germline ends. From germline, CDR1 is SGDLS and CDR2 YYNGEE. The DNA for the CDR3 is TGTGCCAGCAGCTTCCGGACACTAGCCCAAGAGACCCAGTACTTC. It is translated as CASSFRTLAQETQYF.

The J gene is TRBJ2-7, the V gene TRBV5-1; 8 bases match TRBD2. Per germline, CDR1 SGHRS and CDR2 YFSETQ. The CDR3 sequence is 15 residues long. Germline trimming cut 1 base from V and 2 bases from J; bases unmatched to any gene: 5. The chain's CDR3 is CASSLSGGRTYEQYF. CDR3 DNA sequence: TGCGCCAGCAGCTTGAGTGGCGGGAGGACCTACGAGCAGTACTTC.

This clone was counted between two and nine times. This chain uses TRBV30 with TRBJ2-7; 11 nucleotides agree with TRBD2. After removal of 3 bases from V and 11 bases from J, the junction contained 12 bases not matched to a gene. This CDR3 has 14 amino acids. CDR1 is GTSNPN and CDR2 is SVGIG in the germline V gene (reference sequence). The CDR3 coding sequence is TGTGCCTGGAGCTCCCAACGGCCGGGACTAGCGGAGTACTTC. It codes for CAWSSQRPGLAEYF.

The J gene is TRBJ2-5, the V gene TRBV5-1; 8 bases fit TRBD2. Germline values: CDR1 SGHRS, CDR2 YFSETQ. V lost 4 bases, J lost 1 base, and 3 bases stayed unmatched. The CDR3 runs to 14 residues. CDR3 nucleotides: TGCGCCAGCAGCCGGCTAGCGGGCCAAGAGACCCAGTACTTC. It specifies CASSRLAGQETQYF.

About this clone: The junction departs from germline at one end; a sequencing error may be responsible. The chain employs TRBV7-2 and TRBJ2-3, with a tentative D call TRBD2 (6 bases). The CDR3 covers 15 residues. Germline CDR1 SGHTA, CDR2 FQGNSA. The CDR3 DNA is TGTGCCAGCAGATTAGGGGCGGGGTTCACAGATACGCAGTATTTT. It specifies CASRLGAGFTDTQYF. The full variable domain, in which reference TRBV7-2 and TRBJ2-3 provide the parts outside the CDR3, is GAGVSQSPSNKVTEKGKDVELRCDPISGHTALYWYRQSLGQGLEFLIYFQGNSAPDKSGLPSDRFSAERTGGSVSTLTIQRTQQEDSAVYLCASRLGAGFTDTQYFGPGTRLTVL.

This chain connects TRBV6-1 to TRBJ1-6; TRBD1 aligns across 9 bases. This CDR3 is 14 amino acids long. Germline V lookup: CDR1 MNHNS, CDR2 SASEGT. The ends lost 6 bases at V and 7 bases at J; junction bases unmatched: 4. The CDR3 is CASSEGQGNSPLHF. CDR3 in DNA: TGTGCCAGCAGCGAGGGACAGGGAAATTCACCCCTCCACTTT.

A remark on this clone: Other DNA sequences within the sample encode an identical CDR3. V and J are TRBV7-9 and TRBJ2-2, with TRBD1 identical over 9 bases. CDR3 size: 15 residues. The germline CDR1 and CDR2 sequences are SEHNR and FQNEAQ (reference sequence). V trimming: 1 base; J trimming: 5 bases; junction bases outside the gene matches: 2. The CDR3 protein is CASSLGTGVTGELFF. CDR3 bases: TGTGCCAGCAGCTTAGGGACAGGGGTTACCGGGGAGCTGTTTTTT.

The rearrangement links TRBV5-1 to TRBJ1-3; TRBD1 might be the D (6 bases). CDR1 and CDR2 from the germline V gene are SGHRS and YFSETQ. V dropped 5 bases and J dropped 0 bases, with 21 bases sitting between them. This CDR3 has 18 amino acids. CDR3 residues: CASSAAPLGQASGNTIYF. CDR3 DNA: TGCGCCAGCAGTGCCGCGCCCTTGGGACAAGCCTCTGGAAACACCATATATTTT.

This chain joins TRBV11-2 and TRBJ2-3, with a possible D match to TRBD2 (5 bases). The V end lost 3 bases, the J end lost 1 base, and 17 bases lay between the germline ends. The length of the CDR3 is 17 residues. The germline gives CDR1 SGHAT, CDR2 FQNNGV. The CDR3 sequence: CASSFSLRGVGTDTQYF. The DNA of the CDR3 is TGTGCCAGCAGCTTCTCGCTCCGGGGAGTCGGCACAGATACGCAGTATTTT.

The chain links TRBV4-2 to TRBJ1-2; D possibly corresponds to TRBD1 (5 bases). The CDR3 consists of 13 residues. CDR1 is LGHNA and CDR2 is YNFKEQ in the germline V gene. The V gene lost 3 bases and the J gene lost 3 bases, with 8 bases spanning the gap. CDR3 loop: CASSQGRDYGYTF. The CDR3 nucleotides are TGTGCCAGCAGCCAGGGGCGCGACTATGGCTACACCTTC.

The chain combines TRBV27 with TRBJ2-2; 12 nucleotides align to TRBD2. The CDR3 loop spans 17 amino acids. Losses at the gene ends were 0 bases for V and 8 bases for J; bases not matched to a gene: 7. Germline V gene data show CDR1 as MNHEY and CDR2 as SMNVEV (reference sequence). CDR3 region: CASSLSRLAGDTGELFF. CDR3 sequence (DNA): TGTGCCAGCAGTTTATCACGACTAGCGGGAGATACGGGGGAGCTGTTTTTT.

This chain connects TRBV2 to TRBJ1-5, with 8 bases fitting TRBD1. Unmatched junction bases numbered 6, after V lost 6 bases and J lost 2 bases. Germline lookup yields CDR1 SNHLY and CDR2 FYNNEI. The CDR3 covers 15 residues. CDR3: CASRPQGAGNQPQHF. CDR3 bases: TGTGCCAGCAGGCCCCAGGGGGCAGGCAATCAGCCCCAGCATTTT.

The chain links TRBV19 to TRBJ2-5; TRBD1 is a possible D gene (6 bases). The germline gives CDR1 LNHDA, CDR2 SQIVND (reference sequence). The CDR3 sequence is 14 residues long. V dropped 5 bases and J dropped 2 bases, with 12 bases sitting between them. CDR3 DNA: TGTGCCAGTAGTTATTCCGGGACACAAGAGACCCAGTACTTC. Its protein product is CASSYSGTQETQYF.

V is TRBV2 and J is TRBJ2-7, with D tentatively TRBD2 (6 bases). The CDR3 has 15 amino acids. Germline CDR1 SNHLY, CDR2 FYNNEI. V shed 5 bases and J shed 7 bases, with 21 bases lying between them. The CDR3: CASSIWTGTGREQYF. CDR3 nucleotide sequence: TGTGCCAGCAGTATCTGGACTGGGACTGGACGGGAGCAGTACTTC.

The rearrangement links TRBV6-1 to TRBJ2-3, with D perhaps matching TRBD2 (5 bases). This CDR3 comprises 15 residues. Trimming removed 2 bases from V and 3 bases from J, with 12 bases in between. Germline V lookup: CDR1 MNHNS, CDR2 SASEGT. Here the CDR3 reads CASSELGVSTDTQYF. In DNA form, the CDR3 reads TGTGCCAGCAGTGAACTCGGGGTGTCTACAGATACGCAGTATTTT.

The V call is TRBV5-6, the J call TRBJ2-7; 7 bases match TRBD1. V gave up 4 bases and J gave up 3 bases; unmatched junction bases: 10. The V gene's germline CDR1 is SGHDT and CDR2 YYEEEE. CDR3 length: 15 amino acids. The chain's CDR3 is CASSRGVGGIYEQYF. As DNA, the CDR3 is TGTGCCAGCAGCCGTGGGGTAGGGGGCATCTACGAGCAGTACTTC.

The rearrangement links TRBV7-7 to TRBJ1-5; D possibly corresponds to TRBD1 (6 bases). Germline CDR1 and CDR2: SSHAT and FNYEAQ (reference sequence). The CDR3 has 15 amino acids. The germline V and J ends were trimmed by 5 bases and 7 bases, with 18 bases remaining between them. CDR3 loop: CASSPYWGGTQPQHF. The CDR3 DNA reads TGTGCCAGCAGCCCCTATTGGGGGGGCACGCAGCCCCAGCATTTT.

The V gene is TRBV19, the J gene TRBJ2-6; TRBD2 aligns across 10 bases. In germline, CDR1 is LNHDA, CDR2 SQIVND (reference sequence). CDR3 length equals 19 residues. Trimming at V came to 10 bases and at J to 0 bases, leaving 15 bases not matched to a gene. The CDR3 here is CATTPTSGEAYSGANVLTF. DNA of the CDR3: TGTGCCACCACCCCCACTAGCGGGGAGGCCTACTCTGGGGCCAACGTCCTGACTTTC.

This clone occurred once. The V and J genes are TRBV4-1 and TRBJ2-3; maybe TRBD1 (5 bases). The CDR3 is 16 residues long. CDR1 and CDR2 from the germline V gene are MGHRA and YSYEKL. Between the trimmed V and J ends, which lost 1 base and 0 bases, there was a span of 11 bases. CDR3 nucleotides: TGCGCCAGCAGCCAAGGGACACAAGTTAGCACAGATACGCAGTATTTT. It is translated as CASSQGTQVSTDTQYF.

The DNA for the CDR3 is TGTGCCAGCAGTTTCACAGGGGCTGAAAAACTGTTTTTT. Its translation is CASSFTGAEKLFF. The V and J genes are TRBV6-5 and TRBJ1-4, with 7 positions matching TRBD1. Germline CDR1 is MNHEY and CDR2 is SVGAGI. The CDR3 has 13 amino acids. The junction had 3 bases not matched to a gene; V was cut back by 4 bases and J by 7 bases.

This sequence joins TRBV7-2 and TRBJ1-5, with 9 bases that match TRBD1. Germline V gene sequence: CDR1 SGHTA, CDR2 FQGNSA. The length of the CDR3 is 18 residues. V lost 5 bases, J lost 4 bases, and 15 bases stayed unmatched. In nucleotides, the CDR3 is TGTGCCAGCAGCCTCCCTCCGGGGACAGGGCTAGGAAATCAGCCCCAGCATTTT. It is translated as CASSLPPGTGLGNQPQHF.

The V gene is TRBV25-1, the J gene TRBJ1-5, with D maybe TRBD1 (6 bases). The germline V gene encodes CDR1 MGHDK and CDR2 SYGVNS. Trimming pared 1 base from V and 7 bases from J, leaving 11 bases between. CDR3 length equals 14 residues. The CDR3 sequence is CASSESGRGQPQHF. As DNA, the CDR3 is TGTGCCAGCAGTGAATCTGGCAGGGGCCAGCCCCAGCATTTT.

This clone was seen a single time. This chain links TRBV7-2 with TRBJ2-4; TRBD2 matches at 13 bases. The germline CDR1 and CDR2 sequences are SGHTA and FQGNSA. The trim removed 5 bases at V and 0 bases at J, leaving 7 bases unmatched. The CDR3 spans 18 residues. The CDR3 here is CASSALAGGPLAKNIQYF. DNA of the CDR3: TGTGCCAGCAGCGCACTAGCGGGGGGGCCTTTAGCCAAAAACATTCAGTACTTC. The full variable domain, rest sourced from reference TRBV7-2 and TRBJ2-4, is GAGVSQSPSNKVTEKGKDVELRCDPISGHTALYWYRQSLGQGLEFLIYFQGNSAPDKSGLPSDRFSAERTGGSVSTLTIQRTQQEDSAVYLCASSALAGGPLAKNIQYFGAGTRLSVL.

The V gene is TRBV7-9, the J gene TRBJ2-7, with TRBD2 matching over 7 bases. CDR1 is SEHNR, CDR2 FQNEAQ, per germline (reference sequence). The length of the CDR3 is 13 residues. The ends lost 5 bases at V and 6 bases at J; junction bases unmatched: 7. The CDR3 spells CASSRRAGSEQYF. In DNA, the CDR3 is TGTGCCAGCAGCCGCAGAGCGGGATCCGAGCAGTACTTC.